This T cell receptor beta chain stems from a study of sequential checkpoint blockade in melanoma. The wider study: After both sequences, patients received maintenance nivolumab.

Documented treatment: randomized to nivolumab then ipilimumab (arm A) or the reverse (arm B). From thawed PBMCs, live CD3+CD8+ cells negative for CD19 and CD56 were sorted. Using immunoSEQ multiplex PCR, the repertoire was profiled, and TCRdb retains in-frame clones only, with some absent. The repertoire holds roughly 18,000 clones, 60% to 80% seen once, with 34% in the top ten. V lost 5 bases and J 6 bases, leaving 19 bases between the germline ends. This CDR3 is 15 amino acids long. CDR1 and CDR2 (germline): SGHTA, FQGTGA. This clone showed up just a few times. The V gene is TRBV7-3, the J gene TRBJ2-5; possible D gene TRBD2, 6 bases. Source: CD8+ T cells sorted from blood (inferred from file names), taken from a patient given nivolumab and ipilimumab in sequence. The clonotype originates from a human donor with melanoma. The CDR3 here is CASSPLAGWRKTQYF. The CDR3 DNA is TGTGCCAGCAGCCCCCTTGCGGGATGGCGAAAGACCCAGTACTTC.